The subject of this entry is one T cell receptor (beta chain). Its matching antigen is unknown. The libraries were made with immunoSEQ v3. Profiled with immunoSEQ multiplex PCR; TCRdb holds only in-frame clones, not every one. The sample has 45,000 to 75,000 clones, about 69% seen once; the top ten hold around 6.1%. The data are from a study of TIL therapy for anti-PD-1-resistant metastatic lung cancer. As for time point: pre-treatment sample, taken before nivolumab and TIL therapy. The CDR3 is made up of 14 amino acids. Trimming took off 6 bases at V and 8 bases at J, with 19 bases between the two ends. Germline loops: CDR1 MDHEN, CDR2 SYDVKM. General study points: Treatment-naive, never-smoker and oncogene-addicted patients were overrepresented in this highly selected cohort. After infusion, TIL clonotypes partly replaced peripheral T cells and declined over months.

The sequence was collected from a person aged 25 to 85 with non-small cell lung cancer. Sequences were derived from blood, sampled at baseline. The chain is built from TRBV28 and TRBJ1-2; TRBD1 might be the D (5 bases). CDR3 sequence: CASRITATRGGYTF. DNA of the CDR3: TGTGCCAGCAGAATCACAGCCACCCGGGGGGGCTACACCTTC.